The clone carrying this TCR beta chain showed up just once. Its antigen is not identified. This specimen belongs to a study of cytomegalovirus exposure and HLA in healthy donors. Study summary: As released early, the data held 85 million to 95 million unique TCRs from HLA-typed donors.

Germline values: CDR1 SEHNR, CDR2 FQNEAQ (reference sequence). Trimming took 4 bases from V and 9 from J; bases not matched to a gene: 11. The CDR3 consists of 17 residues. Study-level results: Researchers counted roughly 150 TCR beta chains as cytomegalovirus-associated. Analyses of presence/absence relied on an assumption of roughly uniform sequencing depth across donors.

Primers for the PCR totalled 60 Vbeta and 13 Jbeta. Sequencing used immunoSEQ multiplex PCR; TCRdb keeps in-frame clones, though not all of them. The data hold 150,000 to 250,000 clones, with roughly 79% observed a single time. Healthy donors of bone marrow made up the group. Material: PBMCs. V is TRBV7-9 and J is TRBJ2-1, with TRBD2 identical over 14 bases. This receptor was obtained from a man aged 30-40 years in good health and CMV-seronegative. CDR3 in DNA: TGTGCCAGCAGCTCCCCGGGACTAGCGGGAGCCGGCGTTGAGCAGTTCTTC. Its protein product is CASSSPGLAGAGVEQFF. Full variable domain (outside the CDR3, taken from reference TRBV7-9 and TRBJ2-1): DTGVSQNPRHKITKRGQNVTFRCDPISEHNRLYWYRQTLGQGPEFLTYFQNEAQLEKSRLLSDRFSAERPKGSFSTLEIQRTEQGDSAMYLCASSSPGLAGAGVEQFFGPGTRLTVL.